This T cell receptor (beta chain) was identified in a study of CD8+CD57+ T cells in acquired aplastic anemia. CDR1 and CDR2 from the germline V gene are SNHLY and FYNNEI. The length of the CDR3 is 14 residues. Trimming took off 5 bases at V and 2 bases at J, with 11 bases between the two ends. This clonotype was counted ten times or more. Both TCR beta VDJ combination and CDR3 sequence profiling were carried out. Genomic DNA was the template for this profiling. TCRdb re-derived calls from the reads in MiXCR, one entry per CDR3 protein. The sample shows about 210,000 distinct CDR3 sequences, 30% to 35% of them seen only once.

This receptor was obtained from a human donor in good health, serving as a control. Material for sequencing was sorted CD4+, CD8+, or CD8+CD57+ T cells (not recorded which) from PBMCs. The chain joins TRBV2 to TRBJ2-3; TRBD1 is a possible D gene (6 bases). CDR3 in DNA: TGTGCCAGCAGTCGGACAGCTCACACAGATACGCAGTATTTT. Residues: CASSRTAHTDTQYF.